Listed below are T cell receptor beta chains from one sample, sequenced in a study of cytomegalovirus exposure and HLA in healthy donors. The data were produced by immunoSEQ multiplex PCR, yet TCRdb's version contains in-frame clones alone and is incomplete. The repertoire holds roughly 240,000 clones, with over 75% as singletons. The specimen was PBMCs. The receptor source for this set is a boy between 5 and 17 years old in good health and CMV-seronegative. The CDR3 runs from the conserved cysteine through the conserved F or W. D genes are given only for firm matches. Size tells how often a clone was seen (once, few, many) or the class of an expanded clone, and some rows leave it out.

v_call	clone_size	d_call	j_call	cdr3_aa	cdr3_nt
TRBV4-1	-	TRBD1	TRBJ2-6	CASSQGQGARSGANVLTF	TGCGCCAGCAGCCAAGGACAGGGAGCCCGATCTGGGGCCAACGTCCTGACTTTC
TRBV10-3	-	-	TRBJ2-7	CAIGDSPPIILDF	TGTGCCATCGGAGACAGTCCCCCTATCATTTTGGACTTC
TRBV2	-	-	TRBJ2-7	CASSEEGRRGLTYEQYF	TGTGCCAGCAGTGAAGAAGGACGGAGGGGTCTGACCTACGAGCAGTACTTC
TRBV9	-	TRBD1	TRBJ1-1	CASSEGQMNTEAFF	TGTGCCAGCAGCGAGGGACAGATGAACACTGAAGCTTTCTTT
TRBV7-6	-	-	TRBJ2-7	CASSLVGSSYEQYF	TGTGCCAGCAGCTTAGTCGGGAGCTCCTACGAGCAGTACTTC
TRBV7-9	once	-	TRBJ1-1	CASSLARPSEAFF	TGTGCCAGCAGCTTAGCCCGTCCCAGTGAAGCTTTCTTT
TRBV6-1	-	-	TRBJ1-2	CASSESQGAYGYTF	TGTGCCAGCAGCGAAAGTCAAGGAGCCTATGGCTACACCTTC
TRBV7-8	-	-	TRBJ1-5	CASSLVMGSGNQPQHF	TGTGCCAGCAGCTTAGTGATGGGCTCGGGCAATCAGCCCCAGCATTTT
TRBV30	-	-	TRBJ2-1	CAWSQFGISEQFF	TGTGCCTGGAGCCAGTTCGGGATAAGTGAGCAGTTCTTC
TRBV11-3	few	TRBD2	TRBJ2-7	CASSTNSGEAPIYEQYF	TGTGCCAGCAGCACGAATAGCGGGGAGGCACCTATATACGAGCAGTACTTC
TRBV11-3	-	-	TRBJ2-3	CASSPQVWNADTQYF	TGTGCCAGCAGCCCACAGGTTTGGAACGCAGATACGCAGTATTTT
TRBV19	-	-	TRBJ1-1	CASSIPRGGLLNTEAFF	TGTGCCAGTAGTATCCCCCGGGGGGGCTTGTTGAACACTGAAGCTTTCTTT
TRBV30	-	-	TRBJ2-7	CAWSRDSSSYEQYF	TGTGCCTGGAGTCGGGATTCAAGCTCCTACGAGCAGTACTTC
TRBV5-6	once	-	TRBJ2-7	CASSLGHFRSSYEQYF	TGTGCCAGCAGCTTGGGGCACTTTAGGAGCTCCTACGAGCAGTACTTC
TRBV4-1	-	-	TRBJ2-3	CASSQVGGTTDTQYF	TGCGCCAGCAGCCAAGTAGGGGGAACGACAGATACGCAGTATTTT
TRBV19	-	-	TRBJ1-6	CASKITSGANSPLHF	TGTGCCAGTAAAATTACCTCAGGGGCAAATTCACCCCTCCACTTT
TRBV27	once	-	TRBJ2-6	CASSLGGTGANVLTF	TGTGCCAGCAGTTTAGGGGGGACTGGGGCCAACGTCCTGACTTTC
TRBV10-3	-	-	TRBJ1-6	CAISELADSPLHF	TGTGCCATCAGTGAGCTCGCGGATTCACCCCTCCACTTT
TRBV19	few	TRBD1	TRBJ2-7	CASSRQGHYEQYF	TGTGCCAGTAGTAGACAGGGGCACTACGAGCAGTACTTC
TRBV5-6	once	TRBD1	TRBJ2-7	CASSLAGGFNEQYF	TGTGCCAGCAGCTTGGCAGGGGGCTTCAACGAGCAGTACTTC
TRBV19	once	TRBD1	TRBJ2-5	CASSIRTGGIETQYF	TGTGCCAGTAGTATACGGACAGGGGGCATCGAGACCCAGTACTTC
TRBV29-1	-	TRBD2	TRBJ2-7	CSVEDPTSGKDYEQYF	TGCAGCGTTGAAGATCCCACTAGCGGGAAGGACTACGAGCAGTACTTC
TRBV9	-	TRBD2	TRBJ2-1	CASSVGGLADEQFF	TGTGCCAGCAGCGTAGGGGGACTAGCTGATGAGCAGTTCTTC